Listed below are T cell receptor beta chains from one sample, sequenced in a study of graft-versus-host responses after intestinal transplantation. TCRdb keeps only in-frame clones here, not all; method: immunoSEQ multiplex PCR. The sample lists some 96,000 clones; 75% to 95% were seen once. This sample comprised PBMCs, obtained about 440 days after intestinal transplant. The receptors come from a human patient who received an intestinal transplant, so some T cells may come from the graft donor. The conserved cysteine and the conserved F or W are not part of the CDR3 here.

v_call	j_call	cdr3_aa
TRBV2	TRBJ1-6	ASSATGPLNSPLH
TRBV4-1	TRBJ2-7	ASSPPGREGEQY
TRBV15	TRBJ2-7	ATSDADRGFYEQY
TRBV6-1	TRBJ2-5	ASSPGQKETQY
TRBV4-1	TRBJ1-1	ASSHRDKGTEAF
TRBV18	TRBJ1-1	ASSPGAGNTEAF
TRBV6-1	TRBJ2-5	ASSVLGSQETQY
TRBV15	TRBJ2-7	ATSRGGTGVGYEQY
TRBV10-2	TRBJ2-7	ASHNGATYEQY
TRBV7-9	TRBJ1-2	ASSQTGVYGYT
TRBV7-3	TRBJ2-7	ASSLPAGEQY
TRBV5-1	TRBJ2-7	ASSLGGPPYEQY
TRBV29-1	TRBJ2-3	SVEGMIEGPTDTQY
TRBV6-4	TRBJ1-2	ASSPVFGDGYT
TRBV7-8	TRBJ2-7	ASSLVPGDRTYEQY
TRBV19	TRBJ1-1	ASTPGTGNTEAF
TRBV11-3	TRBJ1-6	ASSPMEGPSSYNSPLH
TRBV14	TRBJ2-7	ASSLSGGFPYEQY
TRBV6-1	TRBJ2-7	ASRAGTGGNYEQY
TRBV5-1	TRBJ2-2	ASSQGTGGTGELF
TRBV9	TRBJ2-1	ASSVGPGNEQF
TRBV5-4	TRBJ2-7	ASSRDRDGYEQY
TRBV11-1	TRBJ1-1	ASSVRRGNTEAF
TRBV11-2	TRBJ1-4	ASSLNLLSGKLF
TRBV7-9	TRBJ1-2	ASSGIPGLYGYT
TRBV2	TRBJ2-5	ASSEEPQETQY
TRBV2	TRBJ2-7	ASSEWGSRPGYEQY
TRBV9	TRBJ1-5	ASSEGGTQPQH
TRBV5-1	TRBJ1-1	ASSPGPAGTEAF
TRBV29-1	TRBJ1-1	SVEELGMNTEAF
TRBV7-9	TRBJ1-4	ASSLRGPEKLF
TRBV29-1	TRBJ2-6	SVEGGPGANVLT
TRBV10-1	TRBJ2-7	ASSESRDREQY
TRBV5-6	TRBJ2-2	ASSSYSPTGELF
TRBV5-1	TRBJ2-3	ASSWRSGGTDTQY
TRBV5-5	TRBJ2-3	ASSFQNTDTQY
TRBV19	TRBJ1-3	ASSIFEGPSSGNTIY
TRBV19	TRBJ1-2	ASSIALGDYGYT
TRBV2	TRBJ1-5	ASSEVTGESQPQH
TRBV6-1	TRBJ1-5	ASSEWGAQGQPQH
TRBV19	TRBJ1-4	ASTGTGSEKLF
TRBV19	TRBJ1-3	ASSIGVSGGNTIY
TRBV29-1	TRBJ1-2	SVSGIDYGYT
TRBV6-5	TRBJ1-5	ASSYSPGNQPQH
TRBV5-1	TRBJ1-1	ASREGAGDTEAF
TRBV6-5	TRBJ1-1	ASRRPQGGEAF
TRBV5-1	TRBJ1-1	ASSLSGDSTEAF
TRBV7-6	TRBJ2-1	ASSLFAGTHNEQF
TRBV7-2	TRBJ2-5	ASSFKVSLAGETQY
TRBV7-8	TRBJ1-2	ASGEGRGYT
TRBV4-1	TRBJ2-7	ASSQGPSDNYEQY
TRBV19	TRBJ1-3	ASSPSTYLSGNTIY
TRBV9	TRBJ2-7	ASSVAGMPYEQY
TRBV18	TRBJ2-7	ASSPTGLSYEQY
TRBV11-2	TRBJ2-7	ASSLVAGFYEQY